The next 19 T cell receptor beta chains were all read from a single sample in a study of circulating and synovial CD4+ cells in juvenile arthritis. The assay was immunoSEQ multiplex PCR, and TCRdb's table has in-frame clones only and misses some. This sample yields about 33,000 clones, of which roughly 95% are seen a single time; less than 0.2% belongs to the top ten. Input material: CD4+ T cells from blood. These receptor sequences come from a human donor with juvenile idiopathic arthritis.

This chain connects TRBV19 to TRBJ1-4, with D perhaps TRBD1 (6 bases). V was shortened by 6 bases and J by 4 bases, with 18 bases between the two germline ends. Per the germline V gene, CDR1 is LNHDA and CDR2 is SQIVND (reference sequence). This CDR3 comprises 16 residues. CDR3 amino acids: CASSDRTGSVNEKLFF. The CDR3 bases are TGTGCCAGTAGCGATCGAACAGGGTCCGTTAATGAAAAACTGTTTTTT.

The chain has TRBV7-9 and TRBJ2-2; a possible D gene is TRBD1 (5 bases). Germline CDR1 reads SEHNR; CDR2 reads FQNEAQ (reference sequence). V lost 9 bases, J lost 3 bases, and 14 bases lay in between. The CDR3 has 14 residues. The CDR3 region is CARKQDYDTGELFF. DNA for the CDR3: TGTGCCAGGAAACAGGATTACGACACCGGGGAGCTGTTTTTT.

This rearrangement joins TRBV29-1 to TRBJ2-1, with 11 bases matching TRBD2. This CDR3 has 16 amino acids. Trimming took 4 bases from V and 2 from J; bases not matched to a gene: 7. The germline V gene has CDR1 SQVTM and CDR2 ANQGSEA. CDR3 sequence reads: CSVGPLAGVAYNEQFF. The CDR3 DNA sequence: TGCAGCGTTGGACCACTAGCGGGAGTAGCCTACAATGAGCAGTTCTTC.

The chain combines TRBV19 with TRBJ2-1; D uncertain. CDR1 and CDR2 from the germline V gene are LNHDA and SQIVND (reference sequence). The CDR3 runs 14 residues. The V end was cut by 6 bases, the J end by 6 bases, with 15 bases between. The CDR3 spells CASSWAQTSNEQFF. In DNA form, the CDR3 reads TGTGCCAGTAGCTGGGCGCAGACCTCCAATGAGCAGTTCTTC.

The chain has TRBV29-1 and TRBJ2-7; a possible D gene is TRBD1 (5 bases). The germline gives CDR1 SQVTM, CDR2 ANQGSEA. The CDR3 length is 16 residues. V shed 3 bases and J shed 0 bases, with 18 bases lying between them. This CDR3 is CSVEKGAGFPSYEQYF. The CDR3 DNA is TGCAGCGTTGAGAAAGGGGCCGGGTTCCCCTCCTACGAGCAGTACTTC.

This rearrangement joins TRBV7-2 to TRBJ2-4, with 9 bases lining up with TRBD2. Trimming took 7 bases from V and 7 from J; bases not matched to a gene: 8. CDR3 length: 14 amino acids. Germline-derived CDR1 and CDR2 are SGHTA and FQGNSA. This chain's CDR3 is CASTEGLADNIQYF. The CDR3 DNA reads TGTGCCAGCACCGAGGGACTAGCCGACAACATTCAGTACTTC.

The rearrangement links TRBV28 to TRBJ1-4; 7 bases align to TRBD1. This CDR3 has 16 amino acids. With 0 bases clipped from V and 6 bases from J, the junction kept 7 bases outside the gene matches. CDR1 MDHEN and CDR2 SYDVKM come from the germline V gene. CDR3 coding DNA: TGTGCCAGCAGTTTATGGGGGACAGACGGGGATGAAAAACTGTTTTTT. Amino acid sequence: CASSLWGTDGDEKLFF.

The chain recombines TRBV6-1 with TRBJ1-5, with 7 bases identical to TRBD1. V lost 7 bases to trimming and J lost 5 bases; unmatched junction nucleotides: 11. The V gene's germline CDR1 is MNHNS and CDR2 SASEGT. This CDR3 comprises 15 residues. The CDR3 loop is CASTPGGRGDQPQHF. In DNA, the CDR3 is TGTGCCAGCACCCCGGGTGGCAGGGGGGATCAGCCCCAGCATTTT.

The table lists this clone with a count of one. The V call is TRBV28, the J call TRBJ2-7; 8 bases agree with TRBD2. The CDR3 extends over 15 amino acids. The J segment lost 4 bases and the V segment lost 3 bases, leaving 8 bases of the junction unmatched. Looked up from germline, CDR1 is MDHEN and CDR2 is SYDVKM. CDR3 region: CASSFRASGSYEQYF. The CDR3 coding sequence is TGTGCCAGCAGTTTTAGGGCTAGCGGGTCATACGAGCAGTACTTC.

The chain employs TRBV27 and TRBJ2-7; perhaps TRBD2 as D (5 bases). Trimming took off 0 bases at V and 6 bases at J, with 12 bases between the two ends. The germline CDR1 and CDR2 sequences are MNHEY and SMNVEV (reference sequence). The CDR3 length is 14 residues. CDR3 DNA sequence: TGTGCCAGCAGTTTATCTCTAGGAGGAAGCGAGCAGTACTTC. Residues: CASSLSLGGSEQYF.

This clone appeared a single time. The chain couples TRBV19 to TRBJ2-3; TRBD1 is a possible D gene (8 bases). Trimming took 7 bases from V and 6 from J, leaving 14 bases between them. This CDR3 spans 13 amino acids. Germline CDR1 and CDR2: LNHDA and SQIVND (reference sequence). The CDR3 is CASNQQGGDTQYF. The DNA for the CDR3 is TGTGCCAGTAACCAACAGGGGGGGGATACGCAGTATTTT.

The chain couples TRBV7-2 to TRBJ2-5, with 7 bases fitting TRBD1. Germline CDR1 and CDR2: SGHTA and FQGNSA. The CDR3 consists of 16 residues. V was pared by 5 bases and J by 1 base, with 10 bases of the junction left unmatched. This CDR3 is CASSGSSGGPQETQYF. In nucleotides, the CDR3 is TGTGCCAGCAGCGGTTCATCAGGGGGTCCCCAAGAGACCCAGTACTTC. The variable domain in full, completed from reference TRBV7-2 and TRBJ2-5, reads GAGVSQSPSNKVTEKGKDVELRCDPISGHTALYWYRQSLGQGLEFLIYFQGNSAPDKSGLPSDRFSAERTGGSVSTLTIQRTQQEDSAVYLCASSGSSGGPQETQYFGPGTRLLVL.

The rearrangement joins TRBV18 to TRBJ1-1; 10 bases agree with TRBD1. CDR1 is KGHSH and CDR2 is LQKENI in the germline V gene. CDR3 length: 14 residues. The ends lost 3 bases at V and 7 bases at J; junction bases unmatched: 5. The CDR3, as DNA: TGTGCCAGCTCACCCCCGGGACAGGGGAGTGAAGCTTTCTTT. As protein: CASSPPGQGSEAFF. Full variable domain (missing parts from reference TRBV18 and TRBJ1-1): NAGVMQNPRHLVRRRGQEARLRCSPMKGHSHVYWYRQLPEEGLKFMVYLQKENIIDESGMPKERFSAEFPKEGPSILRIQQVVRGDSAAYFCASSPPGQGSEAFFGQGTRLTVV.

The rearrangement links TRBV5-4 to TRBJ2-2; D is undetermined. Between the trimmed V and J ends, which lost 3 bases and 1 base, there was a span of 10 bases. This CDR3 spans 15 amino acids. Germline CDR1 SGHNT, CDR2 YYREEE (reference sequence). The CDR3 protein is CASSSGGVNTGELFF. In nucleotides, the CDR3 is TGTGCCAGCAGCTCAGGTGGCGTGAACACCGGGGAGCTGTTTTTT. Supplemented by reference TRBV5-4 and TRBJ2-2, the full variable domain reads ETGVTQSPTHLIKTRGQQVTLRCSSQSGHNTVSWYQQALGQGPQFIFQYYREEENGRGNFPPRFSGLQFPNYSSELNVNALELDDSALYLCASSSGGVNTGELFFGEGSRLTVL.

The chain recombines TRBV19 with TRBJ2-3; TRBD2 agrees at 7 bases. Trimming took 5 bases from V and 2 from J; bases not matched to a gene: 7. Germline V gene sequence: CDR1 LNHDA, CDR2 SQIVND (reference sequence). The CDR3 is 15 amino acids. Here the CDR3 reads CASSHGTTFTDTQYF. CDR3 sequence (DNA): TGTGCCAGTAGTCACGGGACTACCTTCACAGATACGCAGTATTTT.

This sequence joins TRBV28 and TRBJ1-3; D may be TRBD1 (6 bases). V lost 5 bases and J 3 bases, leaving 14 bases between the germline ends. Germline loops: CDR1 MDHEN, CDR2 SYDVKM. The CDR3 is 15 residues long. The CDR3 DNA reads as TGTGCCAGCAGTCCCATGGGGGCCTTTGGAAACACCATATATTTT. Its protein is CASSPMGAFGNTIYF.

The gene calls are TRBV7-3 and TRBJ2-1, with 12 bases that match TRBD1. J was trimmed by 8 bases and V by 3 bases; bases with no gene match: 5. This CDR3 is built from 15 residues. Germline CDR1 reads SGHTA; CDR2 reads FQGTGA. This CDR3 reads CASSLGGTGGHEQFF. As DNA, the CDR3 is TGTGCCAGCAGCTTGGGGGGGACAGGGGGCCATGAGCAGTTCTTC.

The chain combines TRBV10-3 with TRBJ2-7; 8 nucleotides align to TRBD1. The CDR3 runs 13 residues. Looked up from germline, CDR1 is ENHRY and CDR2 is SYGVKD. Trimming took 6 bases from V and 5 from J; bases not matched to a gene: 6. The CDR3 here is CAIRGLDRDEQYF. For the CDR3, the DNA is TGTGCCATCAGGGGCCTGGACAGGGACGAGCAGTACTTC.

This chain links TRBV27 with TRBJ2-7, with D possibly matching TRBD1 (6 bases). V lost 10 bases, J lost 4 bases, and 17 bases lay in between. Germline-derived CDR1 and CDR2 are MNHEY and SMNVEV (reference sequence). CDR3 length: 13 amino acids. The CDR3 DNA sequence: TGTGCCACCAGGGGCAGAGTATCTTACGAGCAGTACTTC. This sequence encodes CATRGRVSYEQYF.